A selection of T cell receptor beta chains follows, all from one sample in a study of T cell repertoires in cytomegalovirus infection. TCRdb reprocessed the reads via MiXCR and lists one record per CDR3 protein. This table has 680,000 or so distinct CDR3 sequences, 35% to 45% appearing once. Sequenced: PBMCs. The receptors come from a human donor in good health (CMV status not recorded). Some clones in this sample may be carry-over from other donors' samples. CDR3s include the opening cysteine and the closing phenylalanine or tryptophan. The D gene is left open where the match is weak. The size of a clone is reported for some rows only, either as once, few or many, or as a class for expanded clones.

>TRBV7-9|NA|TRBJ2-7|NA
TGTGCCTTGATCAGTGATAGCTCCTACGAGCAGTACTTC
CALISDSSYEQYF
>TRBV11-2|NA|TRBJ1-2|NA
TGTGCCAGCAGCTCACACCGGGCCCCCGGCGGCTACACCTTC
CASSSHRAPGGYTF
>TRBV7-7|NA|TRBJ2-2|NA
TGTGCTAGCAGCTTAGGAGACAACACCGGGGAGCTGTTTTTT
CASSLGDNTGELFF
>TRBV20-1|few|TRBJ1-2|NA
TGCAGTGCTAGTAGCGGGGACTATGGCTACACCTTC
CSASSGDYGYTF
>TRBV7-9|once|TRBJ2-1|NA
TGTGCCAGCAACCCCAGAGGACGATACAATGAGCAGTTCTTC
CASNPRGRYNEQFF
>TRBV4-1|NA|TRBJ2-3|NA
TGCGCCAGCATCCTTTGGACCGGAGCAGATACGACGTATTTT
CASILWTGADTTYF
>TRBV28|once|TRBJ1-5|NA
TGTGCCAGCAACCAACAGGTCATCAATCAGCCCCAGCATTTT
CASNQQVINQPQHF
>TRBV5-1|many|TRBJ2-3|TRBD2
TGCGCCAGCAGCTTGGCCGGGACTACCGGGGGGGATACGCAGTATTTT
CASSLAGTTGGDTQYF
>TRBV24-1|NA|TRBJ2-3|NA
TGTGCCACCAGTGTTCCGGGGCGAAATACGCAGTATTTT
CATSVPGRNTQYF
>TRBV29-1|NA|TRBJ2-1|NA
TGCAGCGTTGTAGGTTTAGGCTACTATGAGCAGTTCTTC
CSVVGLGYYEQFF
>TRBV28|NA|TRBJ2-1|TRBD2
TGTGCCAGCAGGTTCGCTAGCGGGGGGGCCGGTGAGCAGTTCTTC
CASRFASGGAGEQFF
>TRBV7-6|NA|TRBJ2-2|NA
TGTGCCAGCAGCTCCGAGAACCTAACCGGGGAGCTGTTTTTT
CASSSENLTGELFF
>TRBV28|NA|TRBJ1-1|TRBD1
TGTGCCAGCATTTTTCGCAGGACAGGGCTACCTAACACTGAAGCTTTCTTT
CASIFRRTGLPNTEAFF
>TRBV6-2/TRBV6-3|many|TRBJ2-1|TRBD1
TGTGCCAGCACGGGACAGGAGTACAATGAGCAGTTCTTC
CASTGQEYNEQFF
>TRBV28|NA|TRBJ1-2|NA
TGTGCCAGCAGAGTGAGGGGAGGCGTCTATGGCTACACCTTC
CASRVRGGVYGYTF
>TRBV5-1|few|TRBJ2-3|TRBD1
TGCGCCAGCAGCTCAGTCACGGGACAGGCCACAGATACGCAGTATTTT
CASSSVTGQATDTQYF
>TRBV6-5|NA|TRBJ1-4|NA
TGTGCCAGCAGTTACTCCAGAGTGGGGGAAAAACTGTTTTTT
CASSYSRVGEKLFF
>TRBV6-1|many|TRBJ1-2|NA
TGTGCCAGCAGTGAAGGGACGACTACATTCTATGGCTACACCTTC
CASSEGTTTFYGYTF
>TRBV10-1|NA|TRBJ2-2|TRBD1
TGCGCCAGCAGTGCGGGGACAGTTGCCGGGGAGCTGTTTTTT
CASSAGTVAGELFF
>TRBV20-1|few|TRBJ1-1|NA
TGCAGTGCTAGACGTACGTACAGGGTGAGATCGGACACTGAAGCTTTCTTT
CSARRTYRVRSDTEAFF
>TRBV7-8|many|TRBJ2-7|NA
TGTGCCAGCTGCGACGGGGGCGGGAGAACCTACGAGCAGTACTTC
CASCDGGGRTYEQYF
>TRBV28|few|TRBJ2-4|NA
TGTGCCAGCAGTCCCCTCGCCAGGGCCCAATGGAGCATTCAGTACTTC
CASSPLARAQWSIQYF
>TRBV20-1|NA|TRBJ2-1|TRBD2
TGCAGTGCTAGACTAGCGGGAGGCTCCTACAATGAGCAGTTCTTC
CSARLAGGSYNEQFF
>TRBV6-1|NA|TRBJ2-3|NA
TGTGCCAGCATAGAAACAGGGCCCAGGGATACGCAGTATTTT
CASIETGPRDTQYF
>TRBV6-1|few|TRBJ2-5|NA
TGTGCCAGCAGTAAGGGACGGGGAGCAGAGACCCAGTACTTC
CASSKGRGAETQYF
>TRBV20-1|NA|TRBJ2-7|NA
TGCAGTGCCGCCATCGTACAGGGATACTCCTACGAGCAGTACTTC
CSAAIVQGYSYEQYF
>TRBV24-1|once|TRBJ2-3|TRBD1
TGTGCCACCAGTGATTTGGGACAGGGGGATCGGAATACGCAGTATTTT
CATSDLGQGDRNTQYF
>TRBV10-3|NA|TRBJ2-1|NA
TGTGCCACGTCCCCCGAGAACGTAGGGGTCAAGCCAAGCAATGAGCAGTTCTTC
CATSPENVGVKPSNEQFF
>TRBV4-3|NA|TRBJ2-7|TRBD2
TGCGCCAGCAGTGGAAGGTCTAGCGGTGCCTACGAGCAGTACTTC
CASSGRSSGAYEQYF
>TRBV6-5|NA|TRBJ2-7|TRBD1
TGTGCCAGCACGGACAGGTACCACGAGCAGTACTTC
CASTDRYHEQYF
>TRBV5-5|NA|TRBJ1-1|NA
TGTGCCAGCAGTCGCCGTAATGAAGCTTTCTTT
CASSRRNEAFF
>TRBV7-9|few|TRBJ2-2|NA
TGTGCCAGCAGCTTAGCGCTGGGGTCCGGGGAGCTGTTTTTT
CASSLALGSGELFF
>TRBV5-1|NA|TRBJ2-5|NA
TGCGCCAGCAGCCTCTCCCAGGGACAAGAGACCCAGTACTTC
CASSLSQGQETQYF
>TRBV5-1|few|TRBJ2-3|TRBD2
TGCGCCAGCAGTTATTCGGGACTAGCGGGAGGGGCAGATACGCAGTATTTT
CASSYSGLAGGADTQYF
>TRBV7-2|few|TRBJ1-2|TRBD1
TGTGCCAGCACCACGAACAGGGGAGACTATGGCTACACCTTC
CASTTNRGDYGYTF
>TRBV7-8|NA|TRBJ2-6|TRBD1
TGTGCCAGAAGCTTAGTGACAGGGTCCTCTGGGGCCAACGTCCTGACTTTC
CARSLVTGSSGANVLTF
>TRBV7-8|NA|TRBJ2-1|NA
TGTGCCAGCAGCCTCCGGTCTGCGGGGCTTGGGGAGCAGTTCTTC
CASSLRSAGLGEQFF
>TRBV2|NA|TRBJ1-2|NA
TGTGCCAGCAGAGGGGAGCGGGATGGCTACACCTTC
CASRGERDGYTF
>TRBV7-6|few|TRBJ1-6|NA
TGTGCCAGCAGCTTAAGAGAGGGCTCGTCGATCCTTAATTCACCCCTCCACTTT
CASSLREGSSILNSPLHF
>TRBV29-1|NA|TRBJ2-3|NA
TGCAGCGAGACAGTGGTAGATACGCAGTATTTT
CSETVVDTQYF
>TRBV7-3|NA|TRBJ1-4|NA
TGTGCCAGCAGCCCCACGGGAAGTGAAAAACTGTTTTTT
CASSPTGSEKLFF
>TRBV19|NA|TRBJ1-2|TRBD1
TGTGCCAGTAGTATGGGACAGGGGGACTATGGCTACACCTTC
CASSMGQGDYGYTF
>TRBV5-4|NA|TRBJ1-6|NA
TGTGCCAGCAGCCGAGGGGGGGCTCCTAATTCACCCCTCCACTTT
CASSRGGAPNSPLHF
>TRBV11-2|few|TRBJ1-1|NA
TGTGCCAGCAGCGGGGGCCCGGAGGGCACTGAAGCTTTCTTT
CASSGGPEGTEAFF
>TRBV12-3/TRBV12-4|many|TRBJ1-3|NA
TGTGCCAGCAGTCCGACAGCTGGAAACACCATATATTTT
CASSPTAGNTIYF
>TRBV15|NA|TRBJ2-5|TRBD2
TGTGCCACCAGCAGAGCTAGCGGGAGGCAAGAGACCCAGTACTTC
CATSRASGRQETQYF
>TRBV5-1|NA|TRBJ2-1|NA
TGCGCCAGCAGCTTGCCGCAGGGTGAGCAGTTCTTC
CASSLPQGEQFF
>TRBV7-3|NA|TRBJ2-1|NA
TGTGCCAGCAGCTTACAGTTGAGGGGAGGTGAGCAGTTCTTC
CASSLQLRGGEQFF
>TRBV7-2|many|TRBJ2-7|TRBD2
TGTGCCAGCAGCCCGTACTCTAGCGGGAGCTCCTACGAGCAGTACTTC
CASSPYSSGSSYEQYF
>TRBV29-1|few|TRBJ2-1|TRBD1
TGCAGCGTGGACAGGGGAAGGGCTGAGCAGTTCTTC
CSVDRGRAEQFF
>TRBV12-3/TRBV12-4|NA|TRBJ1-2|TRBD1
TGTGCCAGCGGAAAAGAGGGGGCTAGTTGGTATGGCTACACCTTC
CASGKEGASWYGYTF
>TRBV6-1|NA|TRBJ1-1|NA
TGTGCCAGCGCTCTAAGTTTTCGACAAGACACTGAAGCTTTCTTT
CASALSFRQDTEAFF
>TRBV25-1|many|TRBJ2-1|NA
TGTGCCAGCAGTGATCTGGGGGCGGGACTCCGCTACAACAATGAGCAGTTCTTC
CASSDLGAGLRYNNEQFF
>TRBV24-1|few|TRBJ1-5|NA
TGTGCCACCAGTGGCCTCAATCAGCCCCAGCATTTT
CATSGLNQPQHF